This T cell receptor beta chain derives from a study of cytomegalovirus exposure and HLA in healthy donors. Study findings and constraints: The study reported that TCR beta sequences accurately predicted HLA-A and HLA-B alleles in most subjects.

Donors counted as nominally healthy when sampled, yet unrecorded immune exposures were likely. Primers for the PCR totalled 60 Vbeta and 13 Jbeta. In the original workflow: In a later analysis, of 84 million or so unique beta chains, about 11 million appeared in at least two donors. Sequenced by immunoSEQ multiplex PCR; TCRdb stores in-frame clones only, minus some. V, J and clone size are taken as reported in that table, and D and trimming were inferred from the DNA itself. Of 150,000 to 200,000 clones listed, about 80% are singletons. Remarks on this clone: What it binds is unknown.

Germline trimming cut 5 bases from V and 8 bases from J; bases unmatched to any gene: 9. CDR1 is SGHTA, CDR2 FQGNSA, per germline. CDR3 length: 15 amino acids. This chain connects TRBV7-2 to TRBJ1-4, with 9 bases fitting TRBD1. The origin of this receptor is a woman between 40 and 50 years old in good health and CMV-seronegative. Material: PBMCs. The CDR3 protein is CASSTRTGEVEKLFF. The CDR3 DNA is TGTGCCAGCAGCACTAGGACAGGGGAGGTGGAAAAACTGTTTTTT.